This TCR beta chain stems from a study of coeliac disease. Cells were frozen in aliquots of around 540,000, and one aliquot per fraction was sequenced. This clone was seen only a few times. Its specificity is not known. Per germline, CDR1 SGHTA and CDR2 FQGNSA. CDR3 length equals 18 residues. V lost 1 base, J lost 3 bases, and 6 bases stayed unmatched. Study-wide points: Lower clonality than controls marked TRB and TRG repertoires from active celiac intraepithelial and lamina propria samples. Cross-contamination between intraepithelial and lamina propria cells was possible.

Measured with immunoSEQ multiplex PCR; TCRdb has only the in-frame clones, and not every one. The table shows about 2,100 clones, with roughly two thirds occurring only once. Sample: lamina propria lymphocytes from the gut. The chain carries TRBV7-2 and TRBJ2-1; 13 bases align to TRBD2. This receptor was identified in a woman aged 45-65 years with celiac disease on a gluten-free diet. The DNA for the CDR3 is TGTGCCAGCAGCTTAGTTCTACTAGCGGGGGGGCTCTACAATGAGCAGTTCTTC. Translation: CASSLVLLAGGLYNEQFF.